The 18 T cell receptor beta chains below come from one sample, sequenced in a study of blood T cells in healthy people across ages. Together with a sample-barcoded 5' primer, a J-beta primer mix was included in a second PCR lasting about 7 to 11 cycles. A single record per CDR3 protein comes from TCRdb applying MiXCR to the 5' RACE reads. The table lists about 970,000 distinct CDR3 sequences, 45% to 60% of them singletons. Material for sequencing was blood. Receptor source: a woman aged 55-75 years in good health.

Turning to this clonotype: One end of the junction does not line up with germline, which may come from a read error. V usage is TRBV3-1 and J usage is TRBJ2-7, with unresolved D. This CDR3 region has 14 residues. Germline-derived CDR1 and CDR2 are LGHDT and YNNKEL (reference sequence). CDR3 DNA sequence: TGTGCCTGCAGCCCAGAGACTGTCGACTACGAGCAGTACTTC. Translating gives CACSPETVDYEQYF.

The chain recombines TRBV11-2 with TRBJ2-3; possibly TRBD1 or TRBD2 for D (6 bases each). The length of the CDR3 is 15 residues. Trimming removed 5 bases at V and 5 bases at J, with 17 bases between. The germline V gene encodes CDR1 SGHAT and CDR2 FQNNGV. In DNA form, the CDR3 reads TGTGCCAGCAGCCGGAGGGGGTTGAGGGGAGATACGCAGTATTTT. Encoded protein: CASSRRGLRGDTQYF.

The chain links TRBV7-9 to TRBJ2-7; D gene ambiguous. Germline CDR1 reads SEHNR; CDR2 reads FQNEAQ (reference sequence). The CDR3 is made up of 18 amino acids. The germline V and J ends were trimmed by 0 bases and 3 bases, with 21 bases remaining between them. For the CDR3, the DNA is TGTGCCAGCAGCTTAGCTGGTTCGGGTTGGACGATAAACTACGAGCAGTACTTC. This sequence encodes CASSLAGSGWTINYEQYF.

The CDR3 is CSARPGGLGETQYF. CDR3 DNA: TGCAGTGCTAGACCGGGAGGGCTTGGAGAGACCCAGTACTTC. The J gene is TRBJ2-5, the V gene TRBV20-1, with 8 bases lining up with TRBD2. Trimming at V came to 2 bases and at J to 4 bases, leaving 6 bases not matched to a gene. The germline CDR1 and CDR2 sequences are DFQATT and SNEGSKA (reference sequence). The CDR3 loop spans 14 amino acids.

This clonotype showed up just once. The V gene is TRBV18, the J gene TRBJ2-1; 8 bases agree with TRBD2. Germline V lookup: CDR1 KGHSH, CDR2 LQKENI. The junction had 4 bases not matched to a gene; V was cut back by 3 bases and J by 6 bases. The CDR3 spans 14 residues. The CDR3 DNA follows: TGTGCCAGCTCACCTCAGCGGGAGAGCAATGAGCAGTTCTTC. Translating it yields CASSPQRESNEQFF.

Of note for this clonotype: A read error may account for a junction end that differs from germline. The V and J genes are TRBV28 and TRBJ2-5; TRBD2 agrees at 8 bases. CDR1 MDHEN and CDR2 SYDVKM come from the germline V gene. The CDR3 contains 15 residues. The CDR3 nucleotides are TGTGCCGGCAGTCCATCCTTAGCGGGACGGGAGACCCAGTACTTC. Protein product: CAGSPSLAGRETQYF.

This clonotype was counted between two and nine times. The chain has TRBV10-3 and TRBJ2-5; D unresolved. Trimming removed 3 bases from V and 11 bases from J, with 10 bases in between. The CDR3 spans 11 residues. Germline values: CDR1 ENHRY, CDR2 SYGVKD. The CDR3 nucleotides are TGTGCCATCAGTGATAACAATGAGCAGTACTTC. As protein: CAISDNNEQYF.

The J gene is TRBJ2-3, the V gene TRBV20-1; D unclear. The CDR3 contains 13 residues. Germline V gene lookup returns CDR1 DFQATT and CDR2 SNEGSKA (reference sequence). With 5 bases removed from V and 0 bases from J, the gap between germline ends came to 9 bases. This CDR3 is CSAGPASTDTQYF. Here the CDR3 DNA reads TGCAGTGCTGGGCCGGCGAGCACAGATACGCAGTATTTT.

The V and J genes are TRBV2 and TRBJ1-1; tentative D call: TRBD1 (5 bases). Trimming stripped 7 bases from V and 3 bases from J, with 15 bases between. The CDR3 totals 14 residues. The germline V gene encodes CDR1 SNHLY and CDR2 FYNNEI. The CDR3 nucleotides are TGTGCCAGCACTAAGACAGTAATGGACACTGAAGCTTTCTTT. It encodes CASTKTVMDTEAFF. Looking up the rest from reference TRBV2 and TRBJ1-1 gives the full variable domain: EPEVTQTPSHQVTQMGQEVILRCVPISNHLYFYWYRQILGQKVEFLVSFYNNEISEKSEIFDDQFSVERPDGSNFTLKIRSTKLEDSAMYFCASTKTVMDTEAFFGQGTRLTVV.

The sample holds one count of this clonotype. The chain combines TRBV7-3 with TRBJ2-7, with TRBD1 identical over 9 bases. The CDR3 is made up of 14 amino acids. Unmatched junction bases numbered 5, after V lost 3 bases and J lost 5 bases. Germline CDR1 and CDR2: SGHTA and FQGTGA. The CDR3 DNA sequence: TGTGCCAGCAGCTTGAGACAGGGGGTGAACGAGCAGTACTTC. It is translated as CASSLRQGVNEQYF.

There are a few counts of this clonotype. The chain links TRBV7-9 to TRBJ2-1, with a tentative D call TRBD2 (6 bases). CDR1 and CDR2 (germline): SEHNR, FQNEAQ (reference sequence). V was clipped by 6 bases and J by 7 bases, with 10 bases between them. This CDR3 region has 12 residues. This chain's CDR3 is CASSWEVNEQFF. CDR3 bases: TGTGCCAGCAGTTGGGAGGTGAATGAGCAGTTCTTC.

The chain has TRBV12-3 or TRBV12-4 and TRBJ2-2; the D gene is possibly TRBD2 (6 bases). Trimming took 9 bases from V and 4 from J, leaving 12 bases between them. CDR3 length equals 13 residues. In nucleotides, the CDR3 is TGTGCCAGGGCGGGGCCTGGCACCGGGGAGCTGTTTTTT. It codes for CARAGPGTGELFF.

The gene calls are TRBV12-3 or TRBV12-4 and TRBJ1-2, with D perhaps TRBD1 (5 bases). Trimming removed 3 bases at V and 5 bases at J, with 13 bases between. The CDR3 covers 14 residues. The chain's CDR3 is CASSFESGRYGYTF. DNA of the CDR3: TGTGCCAGCAGTTTTGAATCAGGGAGATATGGCTACACCTTC.

The chain is built from TRBV5-6 and TRBJ1-1; no firm D call. Germline CDR1 reads SGHDT; CDR2 reads YYEEEE. The CDR3 is 13 amino acids. Trimming cost V 2 bases and J 1 base, with 6 bases left between them. The CDR3 nucleotides are TGTGCCAGCAGCTTTTCCCAGAACACTGAAGCTTTCTTT. It specifies CASSFSQNTEAFF.

V is TRBV27 and J is TRBJ2-4; D may match TRBD1 or TRBD2 (5 bases each). Germline CDR1 is MNHEY and CDR2 is SMNVEV (reference sequence). The CDR3 has 14 residues. The V and J ends lost 5 bases and 6 bases respectively, with 14 bases between them. The DNA for the CDR3 is TGTGCCAGCAGTCCCGTGGAGAGGGGAAACATTCAGTACTTC. Protein: CASSPVERGNIQYF.

This clonotype came up once. The V call is TRBV29-1, the J call TRBJ1-2; D possibly corresponds to TRBD1 (6 bases). Per germline, CDR1 SQVTM and CDR2 ANQGSEA. The CDR3 loop spans 12 amino acids. V was trimmed by 3 bases and J by 3 bases, leaving 8 bases between them. CDR3 in DNA: TGCAGCGTTGAGGGGACATACTATGGCTACACCTTC. Translating gives CSVEGTYYGYTF.

The chain links TRBV4-3 to TRBJ2-7, with D possibly matching TRBD1 (5 bases). The J call is uncertain, as TRBJ2-5 better fits the DNA end. The CDR3 is made up of 15 amino acids. Germline V gene data show CDR1 as LGHNA and CDR2 as YSLEER. The CDR3 coding sequence is TGCGCCAGCAGCCAAGACAGGTGGGGCAAAGAGACCCAGTACTTC. This encodes CASSQDRWGKETQYF.

This rearrangement joins TRBV20-1 to TRBJ2-1, with TRBD2 as a possible D gene (5 bases). The CDR3 consists of 19 residues. Germline-derived CDR1 and CDR2 are DFQATT and SNEGSKA (reference sequence). V was cut by 6 bases and J by 0 bases, with 27 bases left in between. CDR3 nucleotides: TGCAGTGCCCAGCGGAGCTTCCGCAAGTCCCTCAACTCCTACAATGAGCAGTTCTTC. It translates to CSAQRSFRKSLNSYNEQFF.